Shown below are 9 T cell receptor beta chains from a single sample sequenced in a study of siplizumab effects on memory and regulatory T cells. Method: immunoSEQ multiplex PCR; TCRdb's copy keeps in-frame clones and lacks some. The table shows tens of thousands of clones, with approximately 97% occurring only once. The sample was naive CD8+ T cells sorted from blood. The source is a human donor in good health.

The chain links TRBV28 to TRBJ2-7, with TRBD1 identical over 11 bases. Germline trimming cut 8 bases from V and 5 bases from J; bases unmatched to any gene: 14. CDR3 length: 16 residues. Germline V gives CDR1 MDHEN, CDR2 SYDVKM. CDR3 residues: CASGQLIGQGAHEQYF. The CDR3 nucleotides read TGTGCCAGCGGACAACTGATAGGACAGGGGGCCCACGAGCAGTACTTC.

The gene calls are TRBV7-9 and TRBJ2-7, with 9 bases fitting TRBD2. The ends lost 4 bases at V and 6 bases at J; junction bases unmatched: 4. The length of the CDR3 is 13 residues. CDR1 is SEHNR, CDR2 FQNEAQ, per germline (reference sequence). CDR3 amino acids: CASSYTSGFEQYF. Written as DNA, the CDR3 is TGTGCCAGCAGCTACACTAGCGGGTTCGAGCAGTACTTC.

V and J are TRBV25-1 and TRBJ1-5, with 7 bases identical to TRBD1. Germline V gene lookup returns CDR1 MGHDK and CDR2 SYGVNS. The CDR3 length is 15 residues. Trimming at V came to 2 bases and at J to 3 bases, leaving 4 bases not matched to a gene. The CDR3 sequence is CASSEPGQHNQPQHF. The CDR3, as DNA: TGTGCCAGCAGTGAACCGGGACAGCACAATCAGCCCCAGCATTTT. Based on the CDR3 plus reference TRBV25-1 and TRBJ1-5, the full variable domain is EADIYQTPRYLVIGTGKKITLECSQTMGHDKMYWYQQDPGMELHLIHYSYGVNSTEKGDLSSESTVSRIRTEHFPLTLESARPSHTSQYLCASSEPGQHNQPQHFGDGTRLSIL.

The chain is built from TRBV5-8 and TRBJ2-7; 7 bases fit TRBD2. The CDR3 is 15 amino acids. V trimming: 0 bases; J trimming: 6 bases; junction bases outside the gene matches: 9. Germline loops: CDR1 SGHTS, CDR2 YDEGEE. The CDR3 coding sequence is TGTGCCAGCAGCTTGGGGGCGGGAGTACGCATCGAGCAGTACTTC. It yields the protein CASSLGAGVRIEQYF.

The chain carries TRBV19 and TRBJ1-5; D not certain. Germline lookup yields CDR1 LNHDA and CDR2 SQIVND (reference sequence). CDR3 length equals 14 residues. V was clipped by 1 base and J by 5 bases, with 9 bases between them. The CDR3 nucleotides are TGTGCCAGTAGTATAGTGGAGGGCCATCAGCCCCAGCATTTT. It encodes CASSIVEGHQPQHF.

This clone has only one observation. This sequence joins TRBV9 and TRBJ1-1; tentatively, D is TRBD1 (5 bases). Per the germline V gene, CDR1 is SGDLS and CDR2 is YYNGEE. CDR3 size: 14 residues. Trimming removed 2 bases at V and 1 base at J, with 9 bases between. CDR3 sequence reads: CASSVRDSNTEAFF. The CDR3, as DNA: TGTGCCAGCAGCGTCCGGGACTCGAACACTGAAGCTTTCTTT.

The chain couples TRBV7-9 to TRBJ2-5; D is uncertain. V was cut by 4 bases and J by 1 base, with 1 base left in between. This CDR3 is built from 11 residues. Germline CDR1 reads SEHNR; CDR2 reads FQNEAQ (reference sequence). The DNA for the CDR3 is TGTGCCAGCAGCTCCCAAGAGACCCAGTACTTC. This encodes CASSSQETQYF.

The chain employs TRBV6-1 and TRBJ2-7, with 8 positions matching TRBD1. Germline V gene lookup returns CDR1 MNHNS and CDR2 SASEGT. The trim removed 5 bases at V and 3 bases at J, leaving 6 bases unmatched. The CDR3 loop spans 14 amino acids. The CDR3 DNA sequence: TGTGCCAGCAGTCCGCGGACAGGGAACTACGAGCAGTACTTC. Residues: CASSPRTGNYEQYF.

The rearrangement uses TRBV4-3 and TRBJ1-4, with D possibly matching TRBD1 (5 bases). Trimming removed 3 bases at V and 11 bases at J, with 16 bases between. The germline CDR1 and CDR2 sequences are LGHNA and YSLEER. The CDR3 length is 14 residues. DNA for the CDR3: TGCGCCAGCAGCCAGACGACTTTGGAGGGGAAACTGTTTTTT. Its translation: CASSQTTLEGKLFF.